Given below is one T cell receptor beta chain in context. The Seattle site enrolled patients during active infection and followed them longitudinally. The data were taken from a study of blood T cell repertoires in COVID-19. As for the study in general: T cells, B-cell-depleted T cells, or PBMCs provided the cDNA or gDNA that served as material.

In germline, CDR1 is SGHTA, CDR2 FQGNSA. There are 16 residues in the CDR3. Trimming took off 5 bases at V and 6 bases at J, with 17 bases between the two ends. Authors' processing steps: Reference gene primer amplification yielded estimated nucleated cell counts. The repertoire was sequenced with immunoSEQ multiplex PCR; TCRdb's copy has only in-frame clones and lacks some. That table gives V, J and clone size, and the DNA gave D and trimming. The top ten hold 1.6% of the sample, which has about 300,000 clones, around 88% seen once. This TCR came from a woman in her twenties or thirties with COVID-19, enrolled during active disease. The chain employs TRBV7-2 and TRBJ1-6, with D possibly matching TRBD1 (6 bases). What was sequenced was peripheral blood. The CDR3 region has the DNA TGTGCCAGCAGCCCCCGTCCGGGACACTCTAATTCACCCCTCCACTTT. It codes for CASSPRPGHSNSPLHF.